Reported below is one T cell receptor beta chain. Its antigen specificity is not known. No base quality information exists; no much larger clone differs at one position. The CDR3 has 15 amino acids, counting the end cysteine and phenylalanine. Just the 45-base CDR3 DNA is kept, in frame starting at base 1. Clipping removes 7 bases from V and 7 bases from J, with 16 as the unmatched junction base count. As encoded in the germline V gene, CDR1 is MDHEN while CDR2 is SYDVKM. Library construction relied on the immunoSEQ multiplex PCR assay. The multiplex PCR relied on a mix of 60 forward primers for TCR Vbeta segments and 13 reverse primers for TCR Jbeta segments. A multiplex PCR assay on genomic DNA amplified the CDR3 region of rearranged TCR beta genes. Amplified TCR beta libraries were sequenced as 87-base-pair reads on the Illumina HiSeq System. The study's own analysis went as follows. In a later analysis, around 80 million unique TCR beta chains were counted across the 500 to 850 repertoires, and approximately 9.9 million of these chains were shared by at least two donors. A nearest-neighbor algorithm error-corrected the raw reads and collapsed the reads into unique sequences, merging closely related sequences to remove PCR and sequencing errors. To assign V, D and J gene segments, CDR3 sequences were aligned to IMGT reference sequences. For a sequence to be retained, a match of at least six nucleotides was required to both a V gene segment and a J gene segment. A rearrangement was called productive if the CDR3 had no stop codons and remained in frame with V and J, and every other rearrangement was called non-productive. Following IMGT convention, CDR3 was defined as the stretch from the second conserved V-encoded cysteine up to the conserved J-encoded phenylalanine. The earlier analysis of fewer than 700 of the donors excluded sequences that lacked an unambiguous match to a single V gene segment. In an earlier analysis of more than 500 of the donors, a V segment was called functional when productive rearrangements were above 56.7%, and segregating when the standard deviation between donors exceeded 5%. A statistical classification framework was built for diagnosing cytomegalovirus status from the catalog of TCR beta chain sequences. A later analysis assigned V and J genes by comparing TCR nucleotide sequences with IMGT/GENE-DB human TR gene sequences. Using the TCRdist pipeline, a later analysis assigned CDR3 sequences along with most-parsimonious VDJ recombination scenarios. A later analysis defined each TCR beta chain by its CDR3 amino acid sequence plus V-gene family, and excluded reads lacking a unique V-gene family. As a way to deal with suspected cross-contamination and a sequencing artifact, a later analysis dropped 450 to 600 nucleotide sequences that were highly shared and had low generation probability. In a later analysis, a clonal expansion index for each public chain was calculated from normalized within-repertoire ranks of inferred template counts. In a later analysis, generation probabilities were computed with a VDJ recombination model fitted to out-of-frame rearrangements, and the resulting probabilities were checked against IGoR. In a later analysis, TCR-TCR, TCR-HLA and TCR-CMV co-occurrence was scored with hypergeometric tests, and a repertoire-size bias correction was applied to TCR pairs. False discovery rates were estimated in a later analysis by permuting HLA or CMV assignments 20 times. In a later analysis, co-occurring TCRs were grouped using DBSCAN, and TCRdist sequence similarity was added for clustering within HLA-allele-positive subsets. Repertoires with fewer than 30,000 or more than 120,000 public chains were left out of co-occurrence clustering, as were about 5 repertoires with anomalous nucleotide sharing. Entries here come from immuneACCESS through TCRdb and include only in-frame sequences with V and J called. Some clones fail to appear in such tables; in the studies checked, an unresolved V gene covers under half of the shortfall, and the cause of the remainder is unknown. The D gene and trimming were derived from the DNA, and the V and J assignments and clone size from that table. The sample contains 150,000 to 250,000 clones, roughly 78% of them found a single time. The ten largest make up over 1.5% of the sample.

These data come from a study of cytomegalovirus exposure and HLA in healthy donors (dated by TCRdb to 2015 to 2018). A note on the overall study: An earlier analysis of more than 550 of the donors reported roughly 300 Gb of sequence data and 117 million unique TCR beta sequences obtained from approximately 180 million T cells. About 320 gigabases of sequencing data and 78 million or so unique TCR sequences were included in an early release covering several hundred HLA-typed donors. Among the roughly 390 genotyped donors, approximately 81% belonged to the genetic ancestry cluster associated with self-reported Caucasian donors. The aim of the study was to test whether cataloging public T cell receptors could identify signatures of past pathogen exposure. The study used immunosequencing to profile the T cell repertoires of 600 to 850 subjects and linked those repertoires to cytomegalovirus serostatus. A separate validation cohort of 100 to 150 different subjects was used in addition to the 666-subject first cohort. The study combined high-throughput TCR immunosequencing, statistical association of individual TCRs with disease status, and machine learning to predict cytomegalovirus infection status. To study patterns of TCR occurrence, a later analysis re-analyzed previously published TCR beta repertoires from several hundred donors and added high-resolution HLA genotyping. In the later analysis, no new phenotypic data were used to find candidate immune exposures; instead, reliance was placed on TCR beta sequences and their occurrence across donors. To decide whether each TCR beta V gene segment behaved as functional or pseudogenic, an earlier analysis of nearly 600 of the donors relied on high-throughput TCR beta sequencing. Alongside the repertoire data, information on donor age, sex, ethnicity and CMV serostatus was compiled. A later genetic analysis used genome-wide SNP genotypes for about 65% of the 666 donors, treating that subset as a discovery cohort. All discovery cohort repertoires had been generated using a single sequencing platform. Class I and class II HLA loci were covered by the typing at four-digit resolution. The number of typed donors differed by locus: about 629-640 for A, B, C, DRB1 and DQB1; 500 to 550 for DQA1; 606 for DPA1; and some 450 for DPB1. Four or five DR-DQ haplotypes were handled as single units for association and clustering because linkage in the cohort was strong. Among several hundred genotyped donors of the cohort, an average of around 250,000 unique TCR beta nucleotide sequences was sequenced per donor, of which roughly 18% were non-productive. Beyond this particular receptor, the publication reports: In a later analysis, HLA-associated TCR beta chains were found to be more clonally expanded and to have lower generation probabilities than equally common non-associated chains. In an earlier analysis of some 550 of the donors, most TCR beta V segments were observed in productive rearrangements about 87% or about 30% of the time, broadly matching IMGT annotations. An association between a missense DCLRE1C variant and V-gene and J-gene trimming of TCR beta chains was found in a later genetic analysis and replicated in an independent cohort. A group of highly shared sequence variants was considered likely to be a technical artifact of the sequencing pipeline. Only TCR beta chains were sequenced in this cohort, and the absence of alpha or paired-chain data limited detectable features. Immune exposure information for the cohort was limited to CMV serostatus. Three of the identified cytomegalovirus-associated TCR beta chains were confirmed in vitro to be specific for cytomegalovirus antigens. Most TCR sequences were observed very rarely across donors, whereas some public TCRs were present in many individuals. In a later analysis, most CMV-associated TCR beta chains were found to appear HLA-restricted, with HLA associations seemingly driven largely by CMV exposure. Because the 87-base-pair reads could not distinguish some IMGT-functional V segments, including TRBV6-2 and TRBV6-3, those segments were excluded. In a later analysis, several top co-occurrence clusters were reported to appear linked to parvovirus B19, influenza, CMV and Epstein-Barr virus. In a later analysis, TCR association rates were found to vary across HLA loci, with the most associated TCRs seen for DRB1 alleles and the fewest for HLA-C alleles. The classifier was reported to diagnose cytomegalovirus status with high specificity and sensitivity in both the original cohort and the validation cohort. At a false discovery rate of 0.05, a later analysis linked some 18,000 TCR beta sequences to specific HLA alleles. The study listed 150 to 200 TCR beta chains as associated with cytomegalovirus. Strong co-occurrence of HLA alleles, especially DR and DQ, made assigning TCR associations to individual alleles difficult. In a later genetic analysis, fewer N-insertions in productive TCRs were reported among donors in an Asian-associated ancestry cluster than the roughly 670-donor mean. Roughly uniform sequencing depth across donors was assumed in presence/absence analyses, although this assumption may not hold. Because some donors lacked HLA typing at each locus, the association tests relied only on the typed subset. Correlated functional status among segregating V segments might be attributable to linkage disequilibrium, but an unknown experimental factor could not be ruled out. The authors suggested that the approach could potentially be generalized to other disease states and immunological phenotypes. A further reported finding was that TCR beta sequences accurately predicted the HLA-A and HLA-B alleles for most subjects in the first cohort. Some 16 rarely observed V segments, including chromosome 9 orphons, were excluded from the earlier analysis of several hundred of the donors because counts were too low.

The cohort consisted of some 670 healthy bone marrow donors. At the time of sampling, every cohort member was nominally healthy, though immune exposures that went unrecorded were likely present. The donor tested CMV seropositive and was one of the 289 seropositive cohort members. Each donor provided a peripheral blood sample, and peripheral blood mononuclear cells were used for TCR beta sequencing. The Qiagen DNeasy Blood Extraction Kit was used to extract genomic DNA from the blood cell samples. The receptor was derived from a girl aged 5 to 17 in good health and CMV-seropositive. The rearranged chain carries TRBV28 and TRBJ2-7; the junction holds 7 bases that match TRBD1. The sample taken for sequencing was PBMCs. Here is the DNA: TGTGCCAGCATTCCGGCCCGGGACAGAGGGCGGGAGCAGTACTTC. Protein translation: CASIPARDRGREQYF. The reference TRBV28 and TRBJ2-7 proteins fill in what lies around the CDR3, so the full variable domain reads DVKVTQSSRYLVKRTGEKVFLECVQDMDHENMFWYRQDPGLGLRLIYFSYDVKMKEKGDIPEGYSVSREKKERFSLILESASTNQTSMYLCASIPARDRGREQYFGPGTRLTVT.